The present TCR beta chain was sequenced within a study of cytotoxic CD8 clonotypes in ibrutinib-treated CLL. Points from the study as a whole: Public clonotypes, rarely seen, contracted or held steady on treatment. Baseline clonality, above age-matched healthy donor levels, tracked circulating CD8+ T-cell counts.

This CDR3 comprises 15 residues. V was clipped by 1 base and J by 3 bases; unmatched bases: 5. Germline assignment: CDR1 KGHSH and CDR2 LQKENI. Worth noting for this clone: Its antigen is undetermined.

A 1 in 200,000 to 1 in 1 million T cell depth was the sequencing target. Profiling relied on immunoSEQ multiplex PCR, and the TCRdb table lists in-frame clones only, not all of them. This table has 30,000 to 40,000 clones, about 47% appearing once. This sequence joins TRBV18 and TRBJ1-1; TRBD1 matches at 7 bases. The material sequenced was PBMCs, taken before ibrutinib treatment. The receptor's source is a human donor with chronic lymphocytic leukemia. Here the CDR3 DNA reads TGTGCCAGCTCACCACGGCCAGGGGGGGACACTGAAGCTTTCTTT. Amino acid sequence: CASSPRPGGDTEAFF. Drawing the rest from reference TRBV18 and TRBJ1-1, the complete variable domain is NAGVMQNPRHLVRRRGQEARLRCSPMKGHSHVYWYRQLPEEGLKFMVYLQKENIIDESGMPKERFSAEFPKEGPSILRIQQVVRGDSAAYFCASSPRPGGDTEAFFGQGTRLTVV.